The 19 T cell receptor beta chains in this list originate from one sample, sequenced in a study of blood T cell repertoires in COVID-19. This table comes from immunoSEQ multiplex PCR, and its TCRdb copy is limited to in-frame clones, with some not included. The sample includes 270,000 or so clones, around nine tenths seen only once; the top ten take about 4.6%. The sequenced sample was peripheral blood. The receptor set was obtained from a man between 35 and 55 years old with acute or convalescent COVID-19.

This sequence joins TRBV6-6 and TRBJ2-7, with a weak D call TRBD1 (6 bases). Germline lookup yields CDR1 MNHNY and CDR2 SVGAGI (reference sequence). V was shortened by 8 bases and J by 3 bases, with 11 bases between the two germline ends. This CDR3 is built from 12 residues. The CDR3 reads CASGDIFYEQYF. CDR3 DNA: TGTGCCAGCGGGGACATTTTCTACGAGCAGTACTTC.

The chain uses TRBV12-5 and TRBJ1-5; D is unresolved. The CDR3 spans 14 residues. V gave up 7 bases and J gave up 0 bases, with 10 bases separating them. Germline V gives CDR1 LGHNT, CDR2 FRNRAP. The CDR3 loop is CASAPGDSNQPQHF. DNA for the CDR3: TGTGCTAGTGCCCCAGGCGATAGCAATCAGCCCCAGCATTTT.

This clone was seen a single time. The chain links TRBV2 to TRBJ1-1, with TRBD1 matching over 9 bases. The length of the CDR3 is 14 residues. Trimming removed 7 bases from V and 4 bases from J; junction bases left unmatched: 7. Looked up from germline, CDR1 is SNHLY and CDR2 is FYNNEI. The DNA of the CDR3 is TGTGCCAGCACTCTACAGGGGGCGCCCACTGAAGCTTTCTTT. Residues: CASTLQGAPTEAFF.

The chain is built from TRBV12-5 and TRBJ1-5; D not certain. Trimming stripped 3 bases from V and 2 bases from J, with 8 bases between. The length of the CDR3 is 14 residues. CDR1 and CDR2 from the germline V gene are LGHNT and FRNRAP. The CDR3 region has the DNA TGTGCTAGTGGTTTCGGGATTCGCAATCAGCCCCAGCATTTT. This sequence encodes CASGFGIRNQPQHF.

Here the CDR3 reads CASSPDAGQIYGYTF. The DNA for the CDR3 is TGTGCCAGCAGCCCGGACGCGGGGCAGATCTATGGCTACACCTTC. The V call is TRBV3-1 (or the pseudogene TRBV3-2), the J call TRBJ1-2; D might be TRBD1 (5 bases). The CDR3 spans 15 residues. Trimming stripped 4 bases from V and 4 bases from J, with 16 bases between. CDR1 and CDR2 (germline): LGHDT, YNNKEL (reference sequence).

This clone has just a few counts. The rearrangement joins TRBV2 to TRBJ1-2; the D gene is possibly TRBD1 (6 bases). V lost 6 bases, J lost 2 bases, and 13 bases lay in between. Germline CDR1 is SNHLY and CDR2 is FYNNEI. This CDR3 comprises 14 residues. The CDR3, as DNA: TGTGCCAGCAGGACAGGCCCCCTGAACTATGGCTACACCTTC. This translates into CASRTGPLNYGYTF.

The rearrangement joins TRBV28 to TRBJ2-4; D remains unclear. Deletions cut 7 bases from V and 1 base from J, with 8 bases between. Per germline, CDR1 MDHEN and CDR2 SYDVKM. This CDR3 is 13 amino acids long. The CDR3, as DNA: TGTGCCAGCACCCGCCGGGCCAAAAACATTCAGTACTTC. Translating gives CASTRRAKNIQYF.

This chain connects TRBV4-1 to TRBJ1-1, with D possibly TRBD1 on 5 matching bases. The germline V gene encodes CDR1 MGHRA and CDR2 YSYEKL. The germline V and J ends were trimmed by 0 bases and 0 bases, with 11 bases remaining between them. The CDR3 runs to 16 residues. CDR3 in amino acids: CASSQERAGLNTEAFF. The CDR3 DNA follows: TGCGCCAGCAGCCAAGAGAGGGCGGGGCTGAACACTGAAGCTTTCTTT.

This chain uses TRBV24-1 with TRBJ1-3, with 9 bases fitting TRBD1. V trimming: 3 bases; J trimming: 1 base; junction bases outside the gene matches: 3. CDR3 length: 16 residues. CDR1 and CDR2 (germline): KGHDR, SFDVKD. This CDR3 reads CATSDPGQGSGNTIYF. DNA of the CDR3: TGTGCCACCAGTGATCCAGGACAGGGGTCTGGAAACACCATATATTTT.

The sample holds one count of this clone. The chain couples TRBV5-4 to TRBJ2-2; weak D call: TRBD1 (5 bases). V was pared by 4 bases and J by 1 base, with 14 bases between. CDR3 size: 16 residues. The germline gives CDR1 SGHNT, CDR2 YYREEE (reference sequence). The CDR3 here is CASSPKTERNTGELFF. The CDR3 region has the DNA TGTGCCAGCAGCCCCAAGACAGAAAGGAACACCGGGGAGCTGTTTTTT.

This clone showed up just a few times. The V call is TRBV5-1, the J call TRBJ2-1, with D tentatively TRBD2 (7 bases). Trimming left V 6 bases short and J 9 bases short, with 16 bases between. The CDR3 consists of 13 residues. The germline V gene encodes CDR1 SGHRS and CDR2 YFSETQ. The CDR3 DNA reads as TGCGCCAGCACTGTGGGGGGGCCGGGTGAGCAGTTCTTC. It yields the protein CASTVGGPGEQFF.

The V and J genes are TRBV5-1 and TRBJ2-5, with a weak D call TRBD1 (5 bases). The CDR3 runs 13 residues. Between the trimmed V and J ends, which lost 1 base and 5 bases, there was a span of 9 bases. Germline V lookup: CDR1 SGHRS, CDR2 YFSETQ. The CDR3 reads CASSLSGSETQYF. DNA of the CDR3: TGCGCCAGCAGCTTGTCAGGGTCTGAGACCCAGTACTTC.

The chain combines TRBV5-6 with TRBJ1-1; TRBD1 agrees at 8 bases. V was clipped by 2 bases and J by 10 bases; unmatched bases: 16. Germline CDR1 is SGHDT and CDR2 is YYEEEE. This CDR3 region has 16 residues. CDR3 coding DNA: TGTGCCAGCAGCTTCGCCTCCTCACAGGGGGGAGGTAGAGCTTTCTTT. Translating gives CASSFASSQGGGRAFF.

CDR3 DNA: TGTGCCACCAGCAGATCCCCAGGGGAACAGCCCCAGCATTTT. Protein sequence: CATSRSPGEQPQHF. The rearrangement uses TRBV15 and TRBJ1-5; D is perhaps TRBD1 (6 bases). Looked up from germline, CDR1 is LNHNV and CDR2 is YYDKDF (reference sequence). The CDR3 runs 14 residues. Trimming pared 2 bases from V and 7 bases from J, leaving 12 bases between. Together with reference TRBV15 and TRBJ1-5, the CDR3 gives the full variable domain: DAMVIQNPRYQVTQFGKPVTLSCSQTLNHNVMYWYQQKSSQAPKLLFHYYDKDFNNEADTPDNFQSRRPNTSFCFLDIRSPGLGDTAMYLCATSRSPGEQPQHFGDGTRLSIL.

Written as DNA, the CDR3 is TGTGCCAGCACTCCAGGGTTTAGCTCTGGAAACACCATATATTTT. Encoded protein: CASTPGFSSGNTIYF. The chain uses TRBV6-5 and TRBJ1-3; perhaps TRBD1 as D (5 bases). Trimming removed 7 bases at V and 0 bases at J, with 13 bases between. CDR1 is MNHEY and CDR2 is SVGAGI in the germline V gene. CDR3 size: 15 residues.

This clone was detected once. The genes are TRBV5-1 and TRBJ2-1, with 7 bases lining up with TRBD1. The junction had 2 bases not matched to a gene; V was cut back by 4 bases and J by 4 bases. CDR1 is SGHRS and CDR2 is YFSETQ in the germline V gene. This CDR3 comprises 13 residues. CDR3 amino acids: CASSEQGYNEQFF. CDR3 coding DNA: TGCGCCAGCAGCGAACAGGGGTACAATGAGCAGTTCTTC. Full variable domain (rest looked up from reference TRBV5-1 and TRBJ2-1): KAGVTQTPRYLIKTRGQQVTLSCSPISGHRSVSWYQQTPGQGLQFLFEYFSETQRNKGNFPGRFSGRQFSNSRSEMNVSTLELGDSALYLCASSEQGYNEQFFGPGTRLTVL.

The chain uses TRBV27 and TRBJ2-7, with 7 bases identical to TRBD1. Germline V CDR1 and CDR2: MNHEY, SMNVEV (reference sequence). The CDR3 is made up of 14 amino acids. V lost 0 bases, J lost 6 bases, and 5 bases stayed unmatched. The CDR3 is CASSLSDRASEQYF. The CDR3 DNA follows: TGTGCCAGCAGTTTATCCGACAGGGCCAGCGAGCAGTACTTC.

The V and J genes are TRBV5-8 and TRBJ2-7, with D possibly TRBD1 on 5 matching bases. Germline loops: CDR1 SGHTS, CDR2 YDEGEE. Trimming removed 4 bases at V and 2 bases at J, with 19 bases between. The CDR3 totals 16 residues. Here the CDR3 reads CASSPISTAITYEQYF. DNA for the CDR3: TGTGCCAGCAGCCCGATCTCGACAGCTATAACCTACGAGCAGTACTTC.

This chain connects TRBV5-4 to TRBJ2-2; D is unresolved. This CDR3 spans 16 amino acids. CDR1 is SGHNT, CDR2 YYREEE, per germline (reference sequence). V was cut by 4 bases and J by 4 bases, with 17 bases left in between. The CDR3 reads CASSLRQYLGTGELFF. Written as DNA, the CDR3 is TGTGCCAGCAGCCTAAGACAATACCTGGGCACCGGGGAGCTGTTTTTT.